Detailed here is one T cell receptor (beta chain). These data come from a study of blood T cell repertoires in COVID-19. Study overall: There were acute and convalescent COVID-19 samples, and they came from the United States, Italy and Spain. Sources were T cells, B-cell-depleted T cells, or PBMCs; the material itself was cDNA or gDNA.

CDR1 is LNHNV and CDR2 is YYDKDF in the germline V gene (reference sequence). Losses at the gene ends were 3 bases for V and 8 bases for J; bases not matched to a gene: 9. The CDR3 runs 15 residues. Produced via immunoSEQ multiplex PCR; TCRdb's table is partial and in-frame only. Among about 390,000 clones listed, approximately 87% were seen once. The sample was PBMCs or T cells enriched from blood (not recorded which). The chain joins TRBV15 to TRBJ1-4, with 7 bases that match TRBD1. The receptor's source is a woman aged 45-65 years who had recovered from COVID-19. The CDR3 protein is CATSSAGGLVEKLFF. CDR3 nucleotides: TGTGCCACCAGCAGCGCAGGGGGTTTAGTGGAAAAACTGTTTTTT.